This TCR beta chain was found in a study of shared clonotypes between healthy human individuals. Study-level results: On the whole, naive subsets had larger estimated richness than memory subsets had. Represented diversity, genetic and exposure-history alike, was limited by few donors.

As defined, naive CD8 cells were CD45RO-negative and positively selected for CCR7, with terminally differentiated effector memory CD45RA+ cells excluded. The germline V gene encodes CDR1 SGHVS and CDR2 FQNEAQ. The CDR3 consists of 14 residues. V lost 1 base, J lost 3 bases, and 10 bases lay in between. Sequenced by immunoSEQ multiplex PCR; TCRdb stores in-frame clones only, minus some. The sample lists 2 million or so clones, over 85% seen once, with roughly 1.1% in the top ten. Notes on this clone: The antigen is undetermined.

V is TRBV7-8 and J is TRBJ2-7, with D perhaps matching TRBD2 (5 bases). The receptor comes from a man between 18 and 35 years old in good health. Material: naive CD8+ T cells sorted from blood. DNA for the CDR3: TGTGCCAGCAGCTTAGGGCGGGTGAACTACGAGCAGTACTTC. It encodes CASSLGRVNYEQYF.